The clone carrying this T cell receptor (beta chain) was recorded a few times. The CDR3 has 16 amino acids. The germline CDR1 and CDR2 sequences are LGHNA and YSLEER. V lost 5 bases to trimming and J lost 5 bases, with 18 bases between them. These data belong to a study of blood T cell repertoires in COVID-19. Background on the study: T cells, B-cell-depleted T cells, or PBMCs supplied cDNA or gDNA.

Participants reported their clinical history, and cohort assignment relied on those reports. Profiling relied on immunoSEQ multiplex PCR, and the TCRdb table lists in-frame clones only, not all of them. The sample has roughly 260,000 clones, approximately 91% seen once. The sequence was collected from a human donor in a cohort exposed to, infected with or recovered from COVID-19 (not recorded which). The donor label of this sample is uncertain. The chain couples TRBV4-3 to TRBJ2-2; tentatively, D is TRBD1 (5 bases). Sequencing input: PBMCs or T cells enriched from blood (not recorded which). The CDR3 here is CASSGRTLSGTGELFF. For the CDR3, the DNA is TGCGCCAGCAGCGGCCGAACTCTCTCAGGGACCGGGGAGCTGTTTTTT.